The 29 T cell receptor beta chains in this list originate from one sample, sequenced in a study of memory CD8 T cells in hepatitis C reinfection. Sequenced by immunoSEQ multiplex PCR; TCRdb stores in-frame clones only, minus some. The repertoire consists of about 50,000 clones, with approximately 89% occurring once and the leading ten covering roughly 0.7%. Noted time point: late/post reinfection, 12 to 24 weeks after detection. Sorted cells were sequenced directly ex vivo without any in vitro expansion. Sequencing was performed on naive CD8+ T cells sorted from blood. The receptors derive from a man aged 18 to 35 with hepatitis C virus infection.

The CDR3 DNA is TGCGCCAGCAGATCCGAACTGACAGGTTACTCTGGGGCCAACGTCCTGACTTTC. As protein: CASRSELTGYSGANVLTF. V gene TRBV5-1 combines with J gene TRBJ2-6, with D perhaps TRBD1 (6 bases). The CDR3 has 18 amino acids. Trimming removed 5 bases at V and 0 bases at J, with 18 bases between. Germline V gene lookup returns CDR1 SGHRS and CDR2 YFSETQ.

The chain recombines TRBV27 with TRBJ2-5; D might be TRBD1 (6 bases). The J call could be wrong; TRBJ2-7 is a better fit for the DNA end. CDR1 and CDR2 from the germline V gene are MNHEY and SMNVEV (reference sequence). The CDR3 runs 13 residues. The CDR3 is CASSLGPGVEQYF. Written as DNA, the CDR3 is TGTGCCAGCAGTTTAGGGCCAGGGGTCGAGCAGTACTTC.

The chain joins TRBV5-4 to TRBJ2-7; TRBD2 aligns across 11 bases. Germline V lookup: CDR1 SGHNT, CDR2 YYREEE (reference sequence). The J segment lost 7 bases and the V segment lost 3 bases, leaving 12 bases of the junction unmatched. CDR3 length equals 16 residues. The DNA for the CDR3 is TGTGCCAGCAGCTATGAACTAGCGGGAGTCCTTGTTGAGCAGTACTTC. Translated: CASSYELAGVLVEQYF.

This clone was recorded a few times. V and J are TRBV7-9 and TRBJ2-6; D ambiguous. V was cut by 0 bases and J by 1 base, with 7 bases left in between. The CDR3 runs 16 residues. The germline CDR1 and CDR2 sequences are SEHNR and FQNEAQ (reference sequence). CDR3 sequence: CASSLAVQSGANVLTF. For the CDR3, the DNA is TGTGCCAGCAGCTTAGCAGTTCAGTCTGGGGCCAACGTCCTGACTTTC. The full variable domain, rest sourced from reference TRBV7-9 and TRBJ2-6, is DTGVSQNPRHKITKRGQNVTFRCDPISEHNRLYWYRQTLGQGPEFLTYFQNEAQLEKSRLLSDRFSAERPKGSFSTLEIQRTEQGDSAMYLCASSLAVQSGANVLTFGAGSRLTVL.

This chain links TRBV6-5 with TRBJ2-5, with TRBD2 matching over 10 bases. J was trimmed by 3 bases and V by 5 bases; bases with no gene match: 3. The CDR3 length is 14 residues. Looked up from germline, CDR1 is MNHEY and CDR2 is SVGAGI. CDR3 region: CASSHGLAEETQYF. The CDR3 nucleotides are TGTGCCAGCAGTCACGGACTAGCGGAAGAGACCCAGTACTTC.

The chain uses TRBV5-5 and TRBJ1-4, with D perhaps TRBD1 (5 bases). CDR3 length: 13 amino acids. Between the trimmed V and J ends, which lost 4 bases and 6 bases, there was a span of 10 bases. Germline V gene data show CDR1 as SGHKS and CDR2 as YYEKEE (reference sequence). The CDR3 sequence: CASSQGTDEKLFF. The CDR3 nucleotides are TGTGCCAGCAGCCAGGGCACCGATGAAAAACTGTTTTTT.

The chain joins TRBV18 to TRBJ2-7; 9 positions agree with TRBD2. Germline lookup yields CDR1 KGHSH and CDR2 LQKENI. This CDR3 has 17 amino acids. The V and J ends lost 3 bases and 5 bases, in that order; junction bases with no gene match: 14. The CDR3 nucleotides read TGTGCCAGCTCACCGGACACCTTAGCGGGAGTATGGGACGAGCAGTACTTC. This sequence encodes CASSPDTLAGVWDEQYF.

The chain combines TRBV6-5 with TRBJ2-2; possibly TRBD1 for D (5 bases). The CDR3 consists of 14 residues. The V gene's germline CDR1 is MNHEY and CDR2 SVGAGI. The V and J ends lost 2 bases and 4 bases respectively, with 8 bases between them. The CDR3 region has the DNA TGTGCCAGCAGTTACGCCCAGGGCACCGGGGAGCTGTTTTTT. Translation gives CASSYAQGTGELFF.

The chain is built from TRBV18 and TRBJ2-7, with D maybe TRBD1 (5 bases). V gave up 3 bases and J gave up 4 bases, with 25 bases separating them. CDR1 KGHSH and CDR2 LQKENI come from the germline V gene. The CDR3 has 18 residues. CDR3 protein: CASSPRGPDTSRPYEQYV. DNA of the CDR3: TGTGCCAGCTCACCTAGAGGCCCGGACACTTCCCGACCATACGAGCAGTACGTC.

The rearrangement links TRBV11-2 to TRBJ2-7; the D is unclear. The germline V and J ends were trimmed by 4 bases and 2 bases, with 3 bases remaining between them. CDR1 SGHAT and CDR2 FQNNGV come from the germline V gene. The CDR3 consists of 11 residues. The CDR3 is CASSYTYEQYF. In nucleotides, the CDR3 is TGTGCCAGCAGCTACACCTACGAGCAGTACTTC.

In this sample, this clone turned up once. The J gene is TRBJ2-1, the V gene TRBV29-1; D call uncertain. This CDR3 comprises 12 residues. V gave up 0 bases and J gave up 6 bases, with 6 bases separating them. Germline assignment: CDR1 SQVTM and CDR2 ANQGSEA. The CDR3 spells CSVEDLSNEQFF. The CDR3 nucleotides read TGCAGCGTTGAAGATCTTAGCAATGAGCAGTTCTTC.

This rearrangement joins TRBV6-1 to TRBJ2-1, with TRBD2 matching 8 bases. Germline CDR1 MNHNS, CDR2 SASEGT. The CDR3 runs 15 residues. V shed 1 base and J 5 bases; nucleotides not matched to a gene: 4. CDR3 nucleotides: TGTGCCAGCAGTGAAGGAGGGCGGGGGGACAATGAGCAGTTCTTC. It codes for CASSEGGRGDNEQFF.

The V and J genes are TRBV19 and TRBJ2-3; the match to TRBD1 covers 7 bases. The V and J ends lost 5 bases and 2 bases, in that order; junction bases with no gene match: 13. The CDR3 totals 17 residues. The germline gives CDR1 LNHDA, CDR2 SQIVND (reference sequence). Here the CDR3 DNA reads TGTGCCAGTAGTCCTGATAAGACAGGGTTCGACACAGATACGCAGTATTTT. It is translated as CASSPDKTGFDTDTQYF.

The chain combines TRBV15 with TRBJ2-2; 10 bases are a match to TRBD1. The V gene's germline CDR1 is LNHNV and CDR2 YYDKDF (reference sequence). CDR3 size: 16 residues. The V and J ends lost 1 base and 5 bases, in that order; junction bases with no gene match: 4. This CDR3 reads CATSRGGTGDTGELFF. The CDR3 region has the DNA TGTGCCACCAGCAGAGGGGGGACAGGGGATACCGGGGAGCTGTTTTTT.

The chain employs TRBV5-4 and TRBJ2-3; 10 bases align to TRBD2. Germline values: CDR1 SGHNT, CDR2 YYREEE (reference sequence). This CDR3 is 16 amino acids long. J gave up 1 base and V 0 bases, and 2 bases lay outside the gene matches. CDR3: CASSLELAGRTDTQYF. The CDR3, as DNA: TGTGCCAGCAGCTTGGAACTAGCGGGGCGCACAGATACGCAGTATTTT. Variable domain in full (rest from reference TRBV5-4 and TRBJ2-3): ETGVTQSPTHLIKTRGQQVTLRCSSQSGHNTVSWYQQALGQGPQFIFQYYREEENGRGNFPPRFSGLQFPNYSSELNVNALELDDSALYLCASSLELAGRTDTQYFGPGTRLTVL.

The chain combines TRBV11-2 with TRBJ2-7; TRBD2 might be the D (5 bases). Looked up from germline, CDR1 is SGHAT and CDR2 is FQNNGV. V was pared by 0 bases and J by 4 bases, with 19 bases between. There are 17 residues in the CDR3. This CDR3 is CASSLEAYGENSYEQYF. The DNA of the CDR3 is TGTGCCAGCAGCTTAGAGGCCTATGGGGAGAACTCTTACGAGCAGTACTTC.

The chain combines TRBV7-4 with TRBJ1-5, with a possible D match to TRBD1 (5 bases). V lost 4 bases to trimming and J lost 6 bases, with 16 bases between them. Germline V gene lookup returns CDR1 SGHVT and CDR2 SQSDAQ. The CDR3 contains 15 residues. CDR3 nucleotides: TGTGCCAGCAGCTACTTTGGAGGGGTTGGTCAGCCCCAGCATTTT. Protein: CASSYFGGVGQPQHF.

The chain joins TRBV28 to TRBJ2-3, with TRBD2 identical over 8 bases. The CDR3 runs to 15 residues. V lost 3 bases and J lost 4; bases outside the gene matches: 6. The V gene's germline CDR1 is MDHEN and CDR2 SYDVKM. CDR3 loop: CASSFMSGRPDTQYF. The CDR3 coding sequence is TGTGCCAGCAGTTTTATGAGCGGGAGACCAGATACGCAGTATTTT.

The gene calls are TRBV9 and TRBJ2-3; 7 bases align to TRBD2. V lost 5 bases to trimming and J lost 1 base; unmatched junction nucleotides: 4. CDR1 is SGDLS and CDR2 is YYNGEE in the germline V gene. The CDR3 covers 14 residues. This CDR3 is CASSEAGRTDTQYF. The CDR3 nucleotides read TGTGCCAGCAGTGAAGCGGGGCGCACAGATACGCAGTATTTT.

There are a few counts of this clone. The chain combines TRBV4-3 with TRBJ1-1; D might be TRBD1 (5 bases). Germline V gene sequence: CDR1 LGHNA, CDR2 YSLEER. This CDR3 comprises 15 residues. Between the trimmed V and J ends, which lost 0 bases and 4 bases, there was a span of 12 bases. CDR3 sequence reads: CASSQETRASTEAFF. CDR3 sequence (DNA): TGCGCCAGCAGCCAAGAAACCAGGGCAAGCACTGAAGCTTTCTTT.

The V call is TRBV6-1, the J call TRBJ1-1; 12 nucleotides match TRBD1. CDR1 and CDR2 from the germline V gene are MNHNS and SASEGT. The CDR3 is 15 amino acids. Germline trimming cut 5 bases from V and 6 bases from J; bases unmatched to any gene: 7. CDR3 DNA sequence: TGTGCCAGCAGTAGAGCCGGGACAGGGGGCCCTGAAGCTTTCTTT. Residues: CASSRAGTGGPEAFF.

This chain uses TRBV11-3 with TRBJ2-2, with TRBD2 matching 11 bases. Germline V gives CDR1 SGHNT, CDR2 YENEEA. There are 18 residues in the CDR3. Trimming cost V 5 bases and J 2 bases; bases outside gene matches: 10. CDR3 DNA: TGTGCCAGCAGCGCTAGGGAAGGACTAGCGGGTAACACCGGGGAGCTGTTTTTT. Its translation is CASSAREGLAGNTGELFF.

The chain recombines TRBV27 with TRBJ2-1; 9 nucleotides line up with TRBD2. J was trimmed by 2 bases and V by 8 bases; bases with no gene match: 16. The CDR3 loop spans 18 amino acids. Germline V gives CDR1 MNHEY, CDR2 SMNVEV (reference sequence). CDR3 DNA: TGTGCCAGCTCCGTTAGCGGGGGTCTTAGTTTGACCTACAATGAGCAGTTCTTC. The encoded protein is CASSVSGGLSLTYNEQFF.

V gene TRBV9 combines with J gene TRBJ2-2; TRBD2 agrees at 9 bases. The V gene end was trimmed by 3 bases and the J gene end by 4 bases; junction bases not matched to a gene: 4. This CDR3 is built from 15 residues. Germline V gene sequence: CDR1 SGDLS, CDR2 YYNGEE. CDR3 residues: CASSGSGGGTGELFF. As DNA, the CDR3 is TGTGCCAGCAGCGGTAGCGGGGGCGGCACCGGGGAGCTGTTTTTT. Complete variable domain (other parts from reference TRBV9 and TRBJ2-2): DSGVTQTPKHLITATGQRVTLRCSPRSGDLSVYWYQQSLDQGLQFLIQYYNGEERAKGNILERFSAQQFPDLHSELNLSSLELGDSALYFCASSGSGGGTGELFFGEGSRLTVL.

The chain has TRBV7-8 and TRBJ2-7; TRBD2 matches 9 bases. V was pared by 5 bases and J by 6 bases, with 11 bases of the junction left unmatched. The CDR3 length is 15 residues. The germline gives CDR1 SGHVS, CDR2 FQNEAQ. The CDR3: CASSPGVAGASEQYV. CDR3 coding DNA: TGTGCCAGCAGCCCGGGGGTAGCGGGGGCATCCGAGCAGTACGTC.

Only one count was recorded for this clone. The chain carries TRBV27 and TRBJ2-7; the D gene is possibly TRBD2 (6 bases). The CDR3 extends over 15 amino acids. Germline CDR1 reads MNHEY; CDR2 reads SMNVEV (reference sequence). V was shortened by 0 bases and J by 7 bases, with 16 bases between the two germline ends. This CDR3 is CASSLSSGRPFEQYF. The DNA of the CDR3 is TGTGCCAGCAGTTTATCGAGCGGGCGCCCCTTTGAGCAGTACTTC.

This chain links TRBV5-5 with TRBJ1-1; 9 bases are a match to TRBD1. Per germline, CDR1 SGHKS and CDR2 YYEKEE (reference sequence). The CDR3 is made up of 14 amino acids. With V trimmed by 5 bases and J by 4 bases, 6 bases remained unmatched. This CDR3 reads CASSYPGQGTEAFF. The CDR3 DNA sequence: TGTGCCAGCAGTTACCCGGGACAGGGCACTGAAGCTTTCTTT.

The V call is TRBV27, the J call TRBJ1-5; the match to TRBD1 covers 7 bases. The CDR3 spans 13 residues. Germline V lookup: CDR1 MNHEY, CDR2 SMNVEV (reference sequence). V trimming: 10 bases; J trimming: 3 bases; junction bases outside the gene matches: 6. Here the CDR3 reads CATSTGNNQPQHF. CDR3 coding DNA: TGTGCCACCTCGACAGGGAACAATCAGCCCCAGCATTTT.

The sample holds a few counts of this clone. The rearrangement links TRBV6-1 to TRBJ2-7, with TRBD2 identical over 9 bases. V was clipped by 0 bases and J by 0 bases; unmatched bases: 0. The CDR3 totals 15 residues. Germline lookup yields CDR1 MNHNS and CDR2 SASEGT. In nucleotides, the CDR3 is TGTGCCAGCAGTGAAGCTAGCGGGGGCTCCTACGAGCAGTACTTC. This translates into CASSEASGGSYEQYF.